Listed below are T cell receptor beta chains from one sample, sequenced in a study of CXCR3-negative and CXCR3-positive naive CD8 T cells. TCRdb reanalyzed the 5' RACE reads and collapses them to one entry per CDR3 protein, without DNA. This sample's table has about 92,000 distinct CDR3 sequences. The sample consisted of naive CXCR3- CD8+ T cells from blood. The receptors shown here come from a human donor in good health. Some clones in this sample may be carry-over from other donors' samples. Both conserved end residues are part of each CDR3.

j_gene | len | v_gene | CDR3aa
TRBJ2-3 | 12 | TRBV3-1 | CASSQGSDTQYF
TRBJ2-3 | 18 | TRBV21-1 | CASSKPPQGQDSTDTQYF
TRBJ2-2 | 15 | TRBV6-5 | CASSYRQVNTGELFF
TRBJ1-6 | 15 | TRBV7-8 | CASSSDLGVNSPLHF
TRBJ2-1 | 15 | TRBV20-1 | CSAYPDSSSYNEQFF
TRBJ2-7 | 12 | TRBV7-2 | CASSLGLSEQYF
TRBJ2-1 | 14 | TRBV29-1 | CSVEATSGHNEQFF
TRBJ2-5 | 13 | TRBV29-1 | CSVEGQGGETQYF
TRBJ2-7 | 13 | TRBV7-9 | CATLGTDSYEQYF
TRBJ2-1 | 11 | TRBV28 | CASSFSVEQFF
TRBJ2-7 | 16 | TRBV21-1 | CASSTKWGTASHEQYF
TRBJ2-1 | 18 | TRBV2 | CASKGKGRAQRRNNEQFF